The present T cell receptor (beta chain) was sequenced within a study of spatial heterogeneity in lung cancer. Trimming shortened V by 1 base and J by 2 bases, and 12 bases separated the two germline ends. Germline loops: CDR1 LGHDT, CDR2 YNNKEL (reference sequence). There are 16 residues in the CDR3. Time point in this sample: sample taken at primary tumor resection. From tumor, nontumor lung or frozen PBMC, whole RNA was taken unsorted for sequencing. TCRdb re-called the 5' RACE reads through MiXCR, storing one row per CDR3 protein. The sample holds approximately 40,000 distinct CDR3 sequences, about an eighth seen once.

The sequencing used PBMCs, collected at surgery. The rearrangement links TRBV3-1 to TRBJ2-1; possible D gene TRBD2, 6 bases. The TCR was taken from a male donor with early-stage non-small cell lung cancer. The CDR3 region is CASSQVWASAYNEQFF. In DNA, the CDR3 is TGTGCCAGCAGCCAAGTTTGGGCTAGCGCCTACAATGAGCAGTTCTTC.